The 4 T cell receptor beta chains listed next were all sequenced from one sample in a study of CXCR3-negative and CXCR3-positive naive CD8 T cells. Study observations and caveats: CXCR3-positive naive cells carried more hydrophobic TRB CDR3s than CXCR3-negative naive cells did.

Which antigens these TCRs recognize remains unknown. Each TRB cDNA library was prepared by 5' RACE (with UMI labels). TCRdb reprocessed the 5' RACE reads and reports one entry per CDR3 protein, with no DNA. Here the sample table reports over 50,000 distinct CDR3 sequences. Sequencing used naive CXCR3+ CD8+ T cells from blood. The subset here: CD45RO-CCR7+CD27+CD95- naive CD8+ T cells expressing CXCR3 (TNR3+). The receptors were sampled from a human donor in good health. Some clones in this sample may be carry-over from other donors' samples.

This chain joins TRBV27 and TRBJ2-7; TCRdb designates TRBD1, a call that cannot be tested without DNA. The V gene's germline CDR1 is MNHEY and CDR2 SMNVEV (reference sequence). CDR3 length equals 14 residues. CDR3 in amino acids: CASTYSRGTTEQYF.

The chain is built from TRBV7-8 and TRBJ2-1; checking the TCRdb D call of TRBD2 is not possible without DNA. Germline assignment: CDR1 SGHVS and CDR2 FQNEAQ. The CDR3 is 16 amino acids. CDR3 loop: CASSLETSGGLNEQFF.

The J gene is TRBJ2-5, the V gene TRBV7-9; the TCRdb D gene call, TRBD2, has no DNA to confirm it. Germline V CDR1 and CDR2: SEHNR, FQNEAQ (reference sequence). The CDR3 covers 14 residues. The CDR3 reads CASSGTSGSETQYF.

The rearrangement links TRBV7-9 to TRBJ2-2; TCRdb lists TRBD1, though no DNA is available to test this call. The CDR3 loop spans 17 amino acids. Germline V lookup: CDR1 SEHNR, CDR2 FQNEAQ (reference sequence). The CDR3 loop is CASSSPHDAARAGELFF.